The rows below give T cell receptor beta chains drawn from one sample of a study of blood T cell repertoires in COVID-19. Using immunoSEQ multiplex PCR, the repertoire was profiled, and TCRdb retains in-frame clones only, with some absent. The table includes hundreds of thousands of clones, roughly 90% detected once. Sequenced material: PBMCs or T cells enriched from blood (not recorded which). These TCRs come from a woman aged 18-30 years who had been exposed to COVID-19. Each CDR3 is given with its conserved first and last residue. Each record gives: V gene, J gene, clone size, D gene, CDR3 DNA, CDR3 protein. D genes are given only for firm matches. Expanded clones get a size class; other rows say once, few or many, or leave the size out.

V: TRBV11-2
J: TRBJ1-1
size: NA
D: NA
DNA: TGTGCCAGCAGCGCCGGGGATATCTCGAACACTGAAGCTTTCTTT
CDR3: CASSAGDISNTEAFF

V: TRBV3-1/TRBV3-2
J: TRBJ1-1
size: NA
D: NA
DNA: TGTGCCAGCAGGACTGGGGGAGGAACTGAAGCTTTCTTT
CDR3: CASRTGGGTEAFF

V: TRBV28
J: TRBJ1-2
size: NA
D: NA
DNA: TGTGCCAGCAGTTTAGATGGCCGTAACTATGGCTACACCTTC
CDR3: CASSLDGRNYGYTF

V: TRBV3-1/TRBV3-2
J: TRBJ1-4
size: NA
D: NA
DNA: TGTGCCAGCAGCCAAGTAGAAAAACTGTTTTTT
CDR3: CASSQVEKLFF

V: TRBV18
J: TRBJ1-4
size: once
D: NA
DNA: TGTGCCAGCTCGTACCTGCAGGGCGGTGAAAAACTGTTTTTT
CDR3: CASSYLQGGEKLFF

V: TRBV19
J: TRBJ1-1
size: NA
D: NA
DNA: TGTGCCAGTAGTACAGGGATGAACACTGAAGCTTTCTTT
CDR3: CASSTGMNTEAFF

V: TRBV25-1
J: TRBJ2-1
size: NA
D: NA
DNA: TGTGCCAGCAGTGAGTGGGCATCCTCCAGGAGGAGTTACAATGAGCAGTTCTTC
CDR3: CASSEWASSRRSYNEQFF

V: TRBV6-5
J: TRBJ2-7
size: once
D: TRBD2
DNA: TGTGCCAGCAACAAGGGAGGGCTCTCCTACGAGCAGTACTTC
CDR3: CASNKGGLSYEQYF

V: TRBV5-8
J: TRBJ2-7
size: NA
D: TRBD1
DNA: TGTGCCAGCAGCTTAACCGGGACAGGGAGAGACTACGAGCAGTACTTC
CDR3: CASSLTGTGRDYEQYF

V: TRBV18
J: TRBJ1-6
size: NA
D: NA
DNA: TGTGCCAGCTCACCACAAGAGGTTGCGGTCCTCCACTTT
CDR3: CASSPQEVAVLHF

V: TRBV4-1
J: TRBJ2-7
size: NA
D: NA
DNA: TGCGCCAGCAGCCAAGATGCCGGTTTTGCCTCCTACGAGCAGTACTTC
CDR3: CASSQDAGFASYEQYF

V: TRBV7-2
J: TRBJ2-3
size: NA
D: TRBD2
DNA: TGTGCCAGCAGCTTTTCCCTGGCTAGCGGGCCCCGCACGGCAGATACGCAGTATTTT
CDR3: CASSFSLASGPRTADTQYF

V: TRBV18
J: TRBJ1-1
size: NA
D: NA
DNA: TGTGCCAGCCTTCACTTGAACACTGAAGCTTTCTTT
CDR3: CASLHLNTEAFF

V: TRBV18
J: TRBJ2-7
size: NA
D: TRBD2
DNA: TGTGCCAGCTCACCTGGGACTAGCGAGTACGAGCAGTACTTC
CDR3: CASSPGTSEYEQYF

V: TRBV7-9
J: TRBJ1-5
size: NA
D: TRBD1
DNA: TGTGCCAGCAGCTTGTACAGGTTTGACAGGGGCTATAGCAATCAGCCCCAGCATTTT
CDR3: CASSLYRFDRGYSNQPQHF

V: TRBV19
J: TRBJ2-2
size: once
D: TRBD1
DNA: TGTGCCAGTGGGACAGCTTCCCCCGGGGAGCTGTTTTTT
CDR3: CASGTASPGELFF

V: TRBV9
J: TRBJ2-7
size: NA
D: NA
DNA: TGTGCCAGCAGCGTAGGGGAGGGGGGGACTGCGTTGCCCCCCTACGAGCAGTACTTC
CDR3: CASSVGEGGTALPPYEQYF

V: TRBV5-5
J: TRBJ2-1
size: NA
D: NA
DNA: TGTGCCAGCACCCCGGGTAGAAAAAGTTTTATGGATTACAATGAGCAGTTCTTC
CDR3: CASTPGRKSFMDYNEQFF

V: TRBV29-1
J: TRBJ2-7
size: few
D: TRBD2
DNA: TGCAGCGTTCCCAGCGAGGGAGGGTGGCAGTACTTC
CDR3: CSVPSEGGWQYF

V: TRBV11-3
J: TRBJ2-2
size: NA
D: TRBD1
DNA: TGTGCCAGCAGCTTAGATGGTGACAGGGTTGGCGGGGAGCTGTTTTTT
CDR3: CASSLDGDRVGGELFF

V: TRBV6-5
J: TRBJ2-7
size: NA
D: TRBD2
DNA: TGTGCCAGCCGCGGGCGCGGGGGGGCCGGAGAGCAGTACTTC
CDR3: CASRGRGGAGEQYF

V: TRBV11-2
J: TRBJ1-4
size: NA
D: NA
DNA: TGTGCCAGCAGCTTCTCCAGGGCAAATGAAAAACTGTTTTTT
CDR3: CASSFSRANEKLFF

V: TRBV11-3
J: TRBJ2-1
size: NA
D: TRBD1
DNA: TGTGCCAGCAGCCCCTCCGGGACAGGGGGAATCAATGAGCAGTTCTTC
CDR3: CASSPSGTGGINEQFF

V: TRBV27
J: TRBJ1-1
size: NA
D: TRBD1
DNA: TGTGCCACTTACCCGGGACAGGGAAACACTGAAGCTTTCTTT
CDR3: CATYPGQGNTEAFF

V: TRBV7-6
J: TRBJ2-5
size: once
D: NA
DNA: TGTGCCAGCAGCTCGAGTGAGGCCCAGTACTTC
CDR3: CASSSSEAQYF

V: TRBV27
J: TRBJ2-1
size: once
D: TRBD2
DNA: TGTGCCAGCAGTAGCAGCGGGAGAGGGAATGAGCAGTTCTTC
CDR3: CASSSSGRGNEQFF

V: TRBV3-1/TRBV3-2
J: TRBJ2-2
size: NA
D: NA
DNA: TGTGCCAGCAGCCAAAATTGGAGAGAAGAGGGCGGGGAGCTGTTTTTT
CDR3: CASSQNWREEGGELFF

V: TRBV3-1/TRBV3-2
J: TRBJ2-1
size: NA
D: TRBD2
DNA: TGTGCCAGCAGCCAAAGGGGATTGAAGCGGGACTCCTACAATGAGCAGTTCTTC
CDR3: CASSQRGLKRDSYNEQFF

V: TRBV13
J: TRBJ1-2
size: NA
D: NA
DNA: TGTGCCAGCAGCTTAGGCGGGTCCGCGTATGGCTACACCTTC
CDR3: CASSLGGSAYGYTF

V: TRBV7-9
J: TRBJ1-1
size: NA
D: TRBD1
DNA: TGTGCCAGCAGCTCCGACAGGGTAAACACTGAAGCTTTCTTT
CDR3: CASSSDRVNTEAFF

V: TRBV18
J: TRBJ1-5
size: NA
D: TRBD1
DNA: TGTGCCAGCTCGCCGACAGGGGTCCGAAGCAATCAGCCCCAGCATTTT
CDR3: CASSPTGVRSNQPQHF

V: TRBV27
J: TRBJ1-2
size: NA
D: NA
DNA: TGTGCCAGCAGTCCTGGACAAGGGGTCTATGGCTACACCTTC
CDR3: CASSPGQGVYGYTF

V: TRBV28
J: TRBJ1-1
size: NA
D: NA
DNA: TGTGCCAGCAGTGACGAGGCGCACACTGAAGCTTTCTTT
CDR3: CASSDEAHTEAFF

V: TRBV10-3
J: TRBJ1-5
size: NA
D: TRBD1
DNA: TGTGCCATCAGTGAGTCTGGACAGGGGAATCAGCCCCAGCATTTT
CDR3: CAISESGQGNQPQHF

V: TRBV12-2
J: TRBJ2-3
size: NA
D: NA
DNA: TGTGCAAGTCGCTCGTCAGATACGCAGTATTTT
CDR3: CASRSSDTQYF

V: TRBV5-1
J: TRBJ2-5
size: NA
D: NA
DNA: TGCGCCAGCAGCTTGGTAGTCGGGAGTGGAGAGACCCAGTACTTC
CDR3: CASSLVVGSGETQYF

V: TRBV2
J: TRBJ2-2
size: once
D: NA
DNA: TGTGCCAGCAGTGAAGGCAGGATTAACACCGGGGAGCTGTTTTTT
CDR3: CASSEGRINTGELFF

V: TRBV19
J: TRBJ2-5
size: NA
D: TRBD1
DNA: TGTGCCAGTAGTATTGGACAGGGTGGGCAAGAGACCCAGTACTTC
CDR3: CASSIGQGGQETQYF

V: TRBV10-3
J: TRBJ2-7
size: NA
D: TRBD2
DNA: TGTGCCTTGAGTGGACTAGCGGGGGACGAGCAGTACTTC
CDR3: CALSGLAGDEQYF

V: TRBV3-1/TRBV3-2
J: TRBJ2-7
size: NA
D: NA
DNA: TGTGCCAGCAGCCACACTCCCTCTTCAAGCTCCTACGAGCAGTACTTC
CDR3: CASSHTPSSSSYEQYF

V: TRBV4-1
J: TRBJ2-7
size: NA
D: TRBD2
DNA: TGCGCCAGCAGCCACCTAACTAGCGGGAATCACGAGCAGTACTTC
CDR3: CASSHLTSGNHEQYF

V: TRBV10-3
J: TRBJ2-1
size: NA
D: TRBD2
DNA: TGTGCCATCAGGGCTAGCGGGGGGGACAATGAGCAGTTCTTC
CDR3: CAIRASGGDNEQFF

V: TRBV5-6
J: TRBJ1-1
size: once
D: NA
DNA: TGTGCCAGCAGCTTGGCCAGGCAGACTGAAGCTTTCTTT
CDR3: CASSLARQTEAFF

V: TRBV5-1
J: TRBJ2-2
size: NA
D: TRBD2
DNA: TGCGCCAGCAGCAGGACTAGCGGGAGATTTACCGGGGAGCTGTTTTTT
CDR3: CASSRTSGRFTGELFF

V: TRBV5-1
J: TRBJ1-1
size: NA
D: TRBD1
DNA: TGCGCCAGCAGCTCCCTCTCCAGGGGGACGAACACTGAAGCTTTCTTT
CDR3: CASSSLSRGTNTEAFF

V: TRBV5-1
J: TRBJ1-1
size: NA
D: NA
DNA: TGCGCCAGCAGCTTTGTTCAGGGTTATAAAACTGAAGCTTTCTTT
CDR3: CASSFVQGYKTEAFF

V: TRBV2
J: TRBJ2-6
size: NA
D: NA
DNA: TGTGCCAGCGTGGCCTCTGGGGCCAACGTCCTGACTTTC
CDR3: CASVASGANVLTF

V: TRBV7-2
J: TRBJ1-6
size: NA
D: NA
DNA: TGTGCCCTGGGGGGGCAGAATTCACCCCTCCACTTT
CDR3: CALGGQNSPLHF

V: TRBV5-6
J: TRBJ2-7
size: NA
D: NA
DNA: TGTGCCAGCAGCTTTCTAGATACAGGGCCACCCTACGAGCAGTACTTC
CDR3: CASSFLDTGPPYEQYF

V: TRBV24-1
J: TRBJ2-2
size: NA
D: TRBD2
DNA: TGTGCCACCAGTGACAGGACTAGCGAGAACACCGGGGAGCTGTTTTTT
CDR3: CATSDRTSENTGELFF

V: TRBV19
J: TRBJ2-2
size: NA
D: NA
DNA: TGTGCCAGTAACCAGGGGTTTACGAACACCGGGGAGCTGTTTTTT
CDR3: CASNQGFTNTGELFF

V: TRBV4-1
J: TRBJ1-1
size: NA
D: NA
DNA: TGCGCCAGCAGCCAAGGGAACGGGCGGGGGAATGGCCCTGAAGCTTTCTTT
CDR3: CASSQGNGRGNGPEAFF

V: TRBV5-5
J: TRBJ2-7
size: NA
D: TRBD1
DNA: TGTGCCAGCAGCTTGTCTGGGACAGGTATAGAGGAGCAGTACTTC
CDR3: CASSLSGTGIEEQYF

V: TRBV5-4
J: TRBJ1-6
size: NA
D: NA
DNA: TGTGCCAGCAGCTTGATGATGAGTAATTCACCCCTCCACTTT
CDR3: CASSLMMSNSPLHF

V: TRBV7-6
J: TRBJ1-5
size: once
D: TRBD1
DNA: TGTGCCAGCAGCTTATGCCAGAGAACAGGGGGCAGAGGTCAGCCCCAGCATTTT
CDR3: CASSLCQRTGGRGQPQHF

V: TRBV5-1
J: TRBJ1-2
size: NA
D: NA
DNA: TGCGCCAGCAGCCACACAGCCGATGGCTACACCTTC
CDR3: CASSHTADGYTF